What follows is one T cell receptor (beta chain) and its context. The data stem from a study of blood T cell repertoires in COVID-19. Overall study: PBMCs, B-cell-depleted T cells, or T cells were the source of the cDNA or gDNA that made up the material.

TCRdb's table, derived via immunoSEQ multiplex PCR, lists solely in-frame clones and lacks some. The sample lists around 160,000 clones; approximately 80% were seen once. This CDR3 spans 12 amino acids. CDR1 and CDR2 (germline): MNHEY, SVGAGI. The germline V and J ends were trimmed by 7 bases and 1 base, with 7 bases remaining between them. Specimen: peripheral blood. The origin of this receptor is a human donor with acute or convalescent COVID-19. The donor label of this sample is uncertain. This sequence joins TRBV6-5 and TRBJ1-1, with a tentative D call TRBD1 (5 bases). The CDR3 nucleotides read TGTGCCAGCATGACAGCGAACACTGAAGCTTTCTTT. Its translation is CASMTANTEAFF.